This T cell receptor (beta chain) was observed in a study of cytomegalovirus exposure and HLA in healthy donors. Trimming removed 3 bases from V and 4 bases from J, with 11 bases in between. Germline V CDR1 and CDR2: MNHEY, SMNVEV (reference sequence). This CDR3 is built from 14 residues. The PCR ran on 60 Vbeta and 13 Jbeta primers. The method was immunoSEQ multiplex PCR; TCRdb's version includes in-frame clones alone and lacks a portion of them. The sample's table shows 150,000 to 250,000 clones. The chain joins TRBV27 to TRBJ2-3; possibly TRBD1 for D (5 bases). This sequence was found in a boy between 5 and 17 years old in good health and CMV-seronegative. Sequences were obtained from PBMCs. The DNA for the CDR3 is TGTGCCAGCAGTTTGGTAGGGGTGGCAGATACGCAGTATTTT. It specifies CASSLVGVADTQYF.